Detailed here is one TCR beta chain. These data are taken from a study of blood T cell repertoires in COVID-19. Generated by immunoSEQ multiplex PCR, the TCRdb table keeps only in-frame clones and is missing some. The sample lists some 160,000 clones, about 90% occurring once. The receptor was derived from a man aged 55 to 70 with acute or convalescent COVID-19. The sequenced material came from peripheral blood.

CDR3 sequence: CASSKMGLAGAIRETQYF. CDR3 DNA sequence: TGTGCCAGCAGCAAGATGGGACTAGCGGGGGCCATTCGGGAGACCCAGTACTTC. The chain links TRBV6-2 or TRBV6-3 to TRBJ2-5; 14 bases are a match to TRBD2. With V trimmed by 6 bases and J by 5 bases, 14 bases remained unmatched. The CDR3 sequence is 18 residues long. Germline loops: CDR1 MNHEY, CDR2 SVGEGT.